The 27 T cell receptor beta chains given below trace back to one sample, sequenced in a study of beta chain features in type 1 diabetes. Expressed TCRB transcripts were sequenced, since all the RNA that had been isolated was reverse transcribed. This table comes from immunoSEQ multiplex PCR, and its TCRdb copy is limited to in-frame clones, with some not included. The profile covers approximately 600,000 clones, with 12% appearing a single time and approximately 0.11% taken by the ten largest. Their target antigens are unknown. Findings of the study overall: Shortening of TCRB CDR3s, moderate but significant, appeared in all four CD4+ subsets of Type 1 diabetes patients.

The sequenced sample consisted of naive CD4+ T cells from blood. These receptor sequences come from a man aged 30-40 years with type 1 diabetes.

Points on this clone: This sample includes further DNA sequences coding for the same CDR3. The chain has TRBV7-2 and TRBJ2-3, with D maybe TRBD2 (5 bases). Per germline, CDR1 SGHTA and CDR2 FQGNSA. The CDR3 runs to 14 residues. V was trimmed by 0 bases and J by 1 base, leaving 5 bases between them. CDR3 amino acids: CASSLAGGTDTQYF. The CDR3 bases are TGTGCCAGCAGCTTAGCGGGAGGCACAGATACGCAGTATTTT.

The CDR3 nucleotides are TGTGCCAGCAGTTTAGATAGGGTTACGCAGTATTTT. As protein: CASSLDRVTQYF. The genes are TRBV27 and TRBJ2-3; no firm D call. From germline, CDR1 is MNHEY and CDR2 SMNVEV (reference sequence). V was clipped by 2 bases and J by 8 bases, with 8 bases between them. The CDR3 is made up of 12 amino acids.

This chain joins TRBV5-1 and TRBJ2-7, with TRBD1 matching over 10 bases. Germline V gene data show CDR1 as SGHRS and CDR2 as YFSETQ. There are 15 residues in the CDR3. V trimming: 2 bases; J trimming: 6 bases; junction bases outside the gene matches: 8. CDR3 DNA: TGCGCCAGCAGCTTCACCGGGACAGGGGAAGGCGAGCAGTACTTC. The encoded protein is CASSFTGTGEGEQYF.

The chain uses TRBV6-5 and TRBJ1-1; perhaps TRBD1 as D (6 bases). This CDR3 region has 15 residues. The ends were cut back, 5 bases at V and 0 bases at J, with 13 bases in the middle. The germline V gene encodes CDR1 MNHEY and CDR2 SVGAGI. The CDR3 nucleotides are TGTGCCAGCAGTAACCCCGGGACATTGAACACTGAAGCTTTCTTT. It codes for CASSNPGTLNTEAFF.

The CDR3 sequence: CASSLGDRENSPLHF. CDR3 coding DNA: TGCGCCAGCAGCCTGGGGGACAGGGAGAATTCACCCCTCCACTTT. V usage is TRBV5-1 and J usage is TRBJ1-6; 9 nucleotides match TRBD1. V lost 4 bases to trimming and J lost 7 bases; unmatched junction nucleotides: 6. CDR3 length: 15 amino acids. Germline CDR1 is SGHRS and CDR2 is YFSETQ.

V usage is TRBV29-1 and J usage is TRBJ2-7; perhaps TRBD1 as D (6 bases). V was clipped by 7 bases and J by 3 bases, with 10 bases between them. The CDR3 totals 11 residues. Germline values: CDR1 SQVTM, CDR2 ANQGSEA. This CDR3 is CSAETGYEQYF. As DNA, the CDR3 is TGCAGCGCCGAGACAGGCTACGAGCAGTACTTC.

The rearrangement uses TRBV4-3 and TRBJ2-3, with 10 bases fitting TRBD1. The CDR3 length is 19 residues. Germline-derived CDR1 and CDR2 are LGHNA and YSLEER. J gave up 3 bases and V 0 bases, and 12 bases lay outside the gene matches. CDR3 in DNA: TGCGCCAGCAGCCAAGAGACTGGGAGGGGACAGGGGAAAACAGATACGCAGTATTTT. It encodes CASSQETGRGQGKTDTQYF.

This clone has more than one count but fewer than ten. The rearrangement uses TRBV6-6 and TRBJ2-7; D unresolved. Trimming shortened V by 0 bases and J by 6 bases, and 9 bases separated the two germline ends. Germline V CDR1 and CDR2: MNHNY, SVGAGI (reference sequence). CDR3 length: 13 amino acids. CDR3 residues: CASSYSSHREQYF. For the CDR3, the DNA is TGTGCCAGCAGTTACTCCTCCCATCGCGAGCAGTACTTC.

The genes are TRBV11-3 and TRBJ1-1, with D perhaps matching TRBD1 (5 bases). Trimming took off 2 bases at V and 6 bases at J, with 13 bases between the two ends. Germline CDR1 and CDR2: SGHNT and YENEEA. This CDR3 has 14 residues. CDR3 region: CASSLSQGNAEAFF. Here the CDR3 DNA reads TGTGCCAGCAGCTTATCGCAGGGCAACGCTGAAGCTTTCTTT. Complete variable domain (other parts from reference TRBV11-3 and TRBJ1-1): EAGVVQSPRYKIIEKKQPVAFWCNPISGHNTLYWYLQNLGQGPELLIRYENEEAVDDSQLPKDRFSAERLKGVDSTLKIQPAELGDSAVYLCASSLSQGNAEAFFGQGTRLTVV.

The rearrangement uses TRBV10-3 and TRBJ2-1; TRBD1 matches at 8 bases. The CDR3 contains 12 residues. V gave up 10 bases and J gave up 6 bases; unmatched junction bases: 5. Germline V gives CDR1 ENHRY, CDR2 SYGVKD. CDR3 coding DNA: TGTGCCACCGAAGGACAGGGCAATGAGCAGTTCTTC. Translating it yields CATEGQGNEQFF.

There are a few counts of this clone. The CDR3, as DNA: TGTGCCAGCAGCTTAACCACAGGGAGGTACGAGCAGTACTTC. Its protein is CASSLTTGRYEQYF. This rearrangement joins TRBV7-8 to TRBJ2-7; D is perhaps TRBD1 or TRBD2 (6 bases each). The CDR3 runs to 14 residues. Trimming took 2 bases from V and 4 from J, leaving 12 bases between them. Germline CDR1 and CDR2: SGHVS and FQNEAQ.

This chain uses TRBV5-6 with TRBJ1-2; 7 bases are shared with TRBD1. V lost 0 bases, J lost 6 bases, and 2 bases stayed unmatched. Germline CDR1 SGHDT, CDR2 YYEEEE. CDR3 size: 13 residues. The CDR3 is CASSLDRGDGYTF. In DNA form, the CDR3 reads TGTGCCAGCAGCTTGGACAGGGGTGATGGCTACACCTTC.

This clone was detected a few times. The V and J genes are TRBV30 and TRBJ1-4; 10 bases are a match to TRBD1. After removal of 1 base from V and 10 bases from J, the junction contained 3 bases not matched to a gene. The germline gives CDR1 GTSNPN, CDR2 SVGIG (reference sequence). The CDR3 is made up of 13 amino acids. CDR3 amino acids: CAWSGQGAGKLFF. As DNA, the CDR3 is TGTGCCTGGAGTGGACAGGGGGCAGGAAAACTGTTTTTT.

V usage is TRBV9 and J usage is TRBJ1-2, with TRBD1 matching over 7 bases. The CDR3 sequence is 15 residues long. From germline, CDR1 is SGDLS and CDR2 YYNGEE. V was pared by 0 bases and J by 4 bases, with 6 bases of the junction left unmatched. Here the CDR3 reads CASSVGGGIGYGYTF. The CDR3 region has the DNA TGTGCCAGCAGCGTAGGAGGGGGCATTGGCTATGGCTACACCTTC.

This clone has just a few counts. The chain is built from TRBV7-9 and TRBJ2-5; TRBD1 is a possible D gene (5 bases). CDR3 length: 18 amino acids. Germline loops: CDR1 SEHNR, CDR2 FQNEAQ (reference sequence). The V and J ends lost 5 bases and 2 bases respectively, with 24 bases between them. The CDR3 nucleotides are TGTGCCAGCAGCCCAGAAGGAAGCAGGCGGAGACAGCAAGAGACCCAGTACTTC. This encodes CASSPEGSRRRQQETQYF.

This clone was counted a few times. CDR3 sequence: CASSQTDPAGELFF. In nucleotides, the CDR3 is TGCGCCAGCAGCCAGACGGACCCCGCCGGGGAGCTGTTTTTT. The chain links TRBV4-1 to TRBJ2-2; D not certain. CDR3 size: 14 residues. CDR1 MGHRA and CDR2 YSYEKL come from the germline V gene. V was pared by 3 bases and J by 6 bases, with 11 bases between.

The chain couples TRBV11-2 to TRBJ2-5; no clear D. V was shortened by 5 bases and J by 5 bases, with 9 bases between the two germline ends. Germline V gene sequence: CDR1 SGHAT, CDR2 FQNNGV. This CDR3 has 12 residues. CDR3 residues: CASSAPRETQYF. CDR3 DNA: TGTGCCAGCAGCGCTCCCCGCGAGACCCAGTACTTC.

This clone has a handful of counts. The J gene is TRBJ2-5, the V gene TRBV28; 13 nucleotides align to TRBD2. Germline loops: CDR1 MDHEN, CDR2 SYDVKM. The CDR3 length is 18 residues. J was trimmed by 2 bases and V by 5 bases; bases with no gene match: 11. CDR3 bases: TGTGCCAGCAGTCTCGGACTAGCGGGGGTCTTTAGTCAAGAGACCCAGTACTTC. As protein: CASSLGLAGVFSQETQYF.

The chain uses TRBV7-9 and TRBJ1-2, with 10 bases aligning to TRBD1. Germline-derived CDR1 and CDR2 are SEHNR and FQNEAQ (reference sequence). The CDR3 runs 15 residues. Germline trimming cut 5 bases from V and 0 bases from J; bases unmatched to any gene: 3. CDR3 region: CASSGGQGANYGYTF. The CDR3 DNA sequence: TGTGCCAGCAGCGGAGGACAGGGGGCTAACTATGGCTACACCTTC.

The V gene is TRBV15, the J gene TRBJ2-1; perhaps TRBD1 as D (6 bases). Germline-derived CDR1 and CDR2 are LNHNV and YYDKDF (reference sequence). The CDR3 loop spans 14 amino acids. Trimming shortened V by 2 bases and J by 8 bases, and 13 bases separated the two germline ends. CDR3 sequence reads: CATSRNFAGDEQFF. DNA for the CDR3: TGTGCCACCAGCAGAAACTTCGCAGGGGATGAGCAGTTCTTC.

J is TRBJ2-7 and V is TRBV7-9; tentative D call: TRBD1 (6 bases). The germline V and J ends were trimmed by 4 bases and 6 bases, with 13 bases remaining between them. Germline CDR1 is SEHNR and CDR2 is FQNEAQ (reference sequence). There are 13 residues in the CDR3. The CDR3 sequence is CASSSTGFGEQYF. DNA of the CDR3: TGTGCCAGCAGCTCGACAGGCTTTGGCGAGCAGTACTTC.

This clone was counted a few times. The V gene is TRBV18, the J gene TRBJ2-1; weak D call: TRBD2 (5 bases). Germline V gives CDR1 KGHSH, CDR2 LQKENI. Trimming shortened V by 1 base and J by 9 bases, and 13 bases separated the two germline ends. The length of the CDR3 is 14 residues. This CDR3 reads CASSPLGKGSEQFF. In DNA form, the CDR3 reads TGTGCCAGCTCACCACTGGGAAAAGGGAGTGAGCAGTTCTTC.

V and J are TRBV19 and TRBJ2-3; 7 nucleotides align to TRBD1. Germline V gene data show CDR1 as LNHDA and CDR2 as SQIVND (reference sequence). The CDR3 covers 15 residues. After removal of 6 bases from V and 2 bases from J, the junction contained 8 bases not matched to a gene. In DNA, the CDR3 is TGTGCCAGTAGCGAGACAGGGTACCTCACAGATACGCAGTATTTT. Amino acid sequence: CASSETGYLTDTQYF.

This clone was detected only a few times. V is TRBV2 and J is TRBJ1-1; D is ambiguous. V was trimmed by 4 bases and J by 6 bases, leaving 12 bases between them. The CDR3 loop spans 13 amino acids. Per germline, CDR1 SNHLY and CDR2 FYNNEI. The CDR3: CASSVGWEPEAFF. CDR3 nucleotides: TGTGCCAGCAGTGTTGGATGGGAGCCTGAAGCTTTCTTT.

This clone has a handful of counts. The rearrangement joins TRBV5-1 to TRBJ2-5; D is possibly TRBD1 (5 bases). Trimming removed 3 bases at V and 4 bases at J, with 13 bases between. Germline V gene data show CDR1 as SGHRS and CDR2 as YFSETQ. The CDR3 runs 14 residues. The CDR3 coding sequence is TGCGCCAGCAGCTCTGGGGCTCCGCGAGAGACCCAGTACTTC. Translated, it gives CASSSGAPRETQYF.

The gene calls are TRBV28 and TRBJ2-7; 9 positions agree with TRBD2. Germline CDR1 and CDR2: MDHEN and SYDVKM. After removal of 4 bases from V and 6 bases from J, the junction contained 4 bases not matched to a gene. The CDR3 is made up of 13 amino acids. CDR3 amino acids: CASSSLTSGEQYF. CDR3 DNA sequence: TGTGCCAGCAGTTCCCTGACTAGCGGCGAGCAGTACTTC.

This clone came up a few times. The CDR3 DNA reads TGTGCCAGCAGCCGTGCCGGGACAGGGGTAAATGAGCAGTTCTTC. Its protein is CASSRAGTGVNEQFF. The chain employs TRBV7-2 and TRBJ2-1, with TRBD1 matching 10 bases. Germline V CDR1 and CDR2: SGHTA, FQGNSA. The CDR3 covers 15 residues. V dropped 5 bases and J dropped 7; count of bases not matched to a gene: 8.